This is a list of T cell receptor beta chains from one sample in a study of blood T cells in healthy people across ages. TCRdb reanalysed the 5' RACE reads using MiXCR and keeps one entry per CDR3 protein. The table has about 1.8 million distinct CDR3 sequences, 49% seen once. Sequenced input: blood. The source is a woman in her 40s in good health. Both conserved end residues are part of each CDR3. A D gene is named only where the DNA matches it firmly. Size tells how often a clone was seen (once, few, many) or the class of an expanded clone, and some rows leave it out.

>once|TRBJ2-3|TRBD2|TRBV5-1
CASSWRGGTSTDTQYF
TGCGCCAGCAGCTGGCGCGGGGGGACTAGCACAGATACGCAGTATTTT
>-|TRBJ2-5|-|TRBV6-2/TRBV6-3
CASSYSGRGETQYF
TGTGCCAGCAGTTACTCCGGGAGAGGGGAGACCCAGTACTTC
>-|TRBJ1-6|TRBD1|TRBV20-1
CSARLAGGNSPLHF
TGCAGTGCCAGACTGGCAGGGGGTAATTCACCCCTCCACTTT
>-|TRBJ1-2|-|TRBV7-9
CASSLVQGGADGYTF
TGTGCCAGCAGCTTAGTACAGGGAGGGGCAGATGGCTACACCTTC
>-|TRBJ2-4|-|TRBV28
CASSTQGLKNIQYF
TGTGCCAGCAGTACTCAGGGTTTGAAAAACATTCAGTACTTC
>many|TRBJ2-7|TRBD1|TRBV7-2
CASSLDFGTGVFDEQYF
TGTGCCAGCAGCTTAGATTTCGGGACAGGGGTATTCGACGAGCAGTACTTC
>-|TRBJ2-1|TRBD1|TRBV11-2
CASSYAGTGTNEQFF
TGTGCCAGCAGCTACGCCGGGACAGGGACCAATGAGCAGTTCTTC
>few|TRBJ1-2|-|TRBV9
CASSVGQERGPGYTF
TGTGCCAGCAGCGTAGGGCAGGAAAGAGGCCCCGGCTACACCTTC
>few|TRBJ2-3|TRBD1|TRBV7-9
CASSLGTGLDTQYF
TGTGCCAGCAGCTTAGGGACAGGGTTAGATACGCAGTATTTT
>-|TRBJ1-6|TRBD1|TRBV6-1
CASRGQGESSSPLHF
TGTGCCAGCAGGGGACAGGGGGAATCGAGTTCACCCCTCCACTTT
>few|TRBJ2-5|-|TRBV7-2
CASSLAHLNSQETQYF
TGTGCCAGCAGCTTAGCGCATCTTAACAGCCAAGAGACCCAGTACTTC
>few|TRBJ2-5|TRBD2|TRBV29-1
CSVPSRGGAGETQYF
TGCAGCGTTCCCAGTCGGGGAGGGGCGGGTGAGACCCAGTACTTC
>few|TRBJ2-1|-|TRBV12-3/TRBV12-4
CASSFPAGRNEQFF
TGTGCCAGCAGTTTTCCGGCAGGGCGCAATGAGCAGTTCTTC
>once|TRBJ1-5|TRBD1|TRBV7-2
CASSLAPGQGGGQPQHF
TGTGCCAGCAGCTTAGCCCCGGGACAGGGGGGAGGGCAGCCCCAGCATTTT
>-|TRBJ1-1|TRBD1|TRBV28
CASSLSDRANTEAFF
TGTGCCAGCAGTTTATCCGACAGGGCGAACACTGAAGCTTTCTTT
>-|TRBJ2-3|-|TRBV10-3
CAKRQTDTDTQYF
TGTGCCAAACGACAGACTGACACAGATACGCAGTATTTT
>-|TRBJ2-1|TRBD2|TRBV20-1
CGARAGGLDEQFF
TGCGGTGCTAGAGCCGGGGGACTAGATGAGCAGTTCTTC
>few|TRBJ2-5|-|TRBV20-1
CSAIAGLGTQYF
TGCAGTGCTATCGCCGGTCTTGGGACCCAGTACTTC
>few|TRBJ1-5|-|TRBV20-1
CSAIAGPRGPQHF
TGCAGTGCAATTGCAGGGCCCCGGGGACCCCAGCATTTT
>-|TRBJ1-5|TRBD1|TRBV7-2
CASSNGQVNQPQHF
TGTGCCAGCAGCAACGGACAGGTCAATCAGCCCCAGCATTTT
>-|TRBJ2-5|TRBD2|TRBV20-1
CSARWGGQTQYF
TGCAGTGCTAGATGGGGGGGACAGACCCAGTACTTC
>-|TRBJ2-1|-|TRBV5-6
CASSSIGQGKNEQFF
TGTGCCAGCAGCTCGATCGGGCAGGGGAAGAATGAGCAGTTCTTC
>few|TRBJ2-1|-|TRBV4-1
CASSQEPNEQFF
TGCGCCAGCAGCCAAGAGCCGAATGAGCAGTTCTTC
>-|TRBJ2-1|TRBD1|TRBV24-1
CATSDPQRGQGGSSYNEQFF
TGTGCCACCAGTGATCCACAACGCGGACAGGGCGGCAGCTCCTACAATGAGCAGTTCTTC
>few|TRBJ2-7|TRBD1|TRBV7-9
CASSLGQGDNEQYF
TGTGCCAGCAGCTTGGGACAGGGGGACAACGAGCAGTACTTC
>-|TRBJ2-1|-|TRBV7-3
CASSGGGRQFF
TGTGCCAGCAGCGGCGGCGGAAGGCAGTTCTTC
>-|TRBJ1-5|-|TRBV29-1
CSVSRDGNPPQHF
TGCAGCGTGTCCCGGGACGGCAATCCGCCCCAGCATTTT